The 29 T cell receptor beta chains presented below share a single source sample, sequenced in a study of T-cell memory formation after mild COVID-19. One entry per CDR3 protein results from TCRdb running MiXCR on the 5' RACE reads. Among roughly 180,000 distinct CDR3 sequences listed, about 9.9% were seen once. Material for sequencing was PBMCs or a T cell subset sorted from them (not recorded which). Receptors originate from a young man who had mild COVID-19 (a few samples of this study predate the infection). Cell type and time point are not known.

This rearrangement joins TRBV7-2 to TRBJ2-7, with D hard to call. Trimming cost V 2 bases and J 4 bases, with 6 bases left between them. The germline gives CDR1 SGHTA, CDR2 FQGNSA. The CDR3 consists of 12 residues. CDR3 in amino acids: CASSLSQYEQYF. CDR3 nucleotides: TGTGCCAGCAGCTTATCCCAATACGAGCAGTACTTC.

The chain joins TRBV7-8 to TRBJ2-2; 13 bases align to TRBD2. The CDR3 has 18 amino acids. Germline V lookup: CDR1 SGHVS, CDR2 FQNEAQ. The V segment lost 5 bases and the J segment 4 bases; nucleotides outside the gene matches: 10. In DNA, the CDR3 is TGTGCCAGCAGCCCCCGGACTAGCGGGGGCTGGTCCACCGGGGAGCTGTTTTTT. Protein product: CASSPRTSGGWSTGELFF. The full variable domain, in which reference TRBV7-8 and TRBJ2-2 provide the parts outside the CDR3, is GAGVSQSPRYKVAKRGQDVALRCDPISGHVSLFWYQQALGQGPEFLTYFQNEAQLDKSGLPSDRFFAERPEGSVSTLKIQRTQQEDSAVYLCASSPRTSGGWSTGELFFGEGSRLTVL.

This clonotype occurred many times. The chain is built from TRBV5-1 and TRBJ1-1; possible D gene TRBD1, 6 bases. CDR3 length: 15 amino acids. The V and J ends lost 0 bases and 10 bases respectively, with 19 bases between them. Germline assignment: CDR1 SGHRS and CDR2 YFSETQ. The CDR3 region has the DNA TGCGCCAGCAGCTTGGTCCCGGAAGTGGGGGCCCTAGCTTTCTTT. This translates into CASSLVPEVGALAFF.

In this sample, this clonotype turned up many times. The genes are TRBV6-6 and TRBJ2-2; 10 bases agree with TRBD1. In germline, CDR1 is MNHNY, CDR2 SVGAGI (reference sequence). The CDR3 is 15 residues long. Germline trimming cut 6 bases from V and 4 bases from J; bases unmatched to any gene: 5. CDR3 region: CASSPGQGGTGELFF. The CDR3 nucleotides read TGTGCCAGCAGCCCAGGACAGGGGGGCACCGGGGAGCTGTTTTTT.

V usage is TRBV2 and J usage is TRBJ2-5; D is uncertain. This CDR3 is built from 11 residues. V was cut by 11 bases and J by 5 bases, with 12 bases left in between. Looked up from germline, CDR1 is SNHLY and CDR2 is FYNNEI. The CDR3 nucleotides are TGTGCCTCGGCGCAAGAGGAGACCCAGTACTTC. Translated: CASAQEETQYF.

CDR3 sequence: CASSVRSFLHF. The DNA for the CDR3 is TGTGCCAGCAGTGTACGGAGTTTCCTCCACTTT. The chain combines TRBV2 with TRBJ1-6; unclear D gene. CDR1 and CDR2 from the germline V gene are SNHLY and FYNNEI. The V end was cut by 4 bases, the J end by 15 bases, with 10 bases between. The CDR3 is made up of 11 amino acids.

V gene TRBV5-1 combines with J gene TRBJ1-1; 7 bases are a match to TRBD1. The germline V gene has CDR1 SGHRS and CDR2 YFSETQ. The J segment lost 1 base and the V segment lost 5 bases, leaving 5 bases of the junction unmatched. This CDR3 region has 14 residues. DNA for the CDR3: TGCGCCAGCAGTGCCGACAGGGCGAACACTGAAGCTTTCTTT. It is translated as CASSADRANTEAFF.

A few counts support this clonotype. The chain has TRBV29-1 and TRBJ1-2, with 12 bases lining up with TRBD1. Germline loops: CDR1 SQVTM, CDR2 ANQGSEA. This CDR3 is 15 amino acids long. Germline trimming cut 4 bases from V and 3 bases from J; bases unmatched to any gene: 6. The CDR3 bases are TGCAGCGTTGGGGACAGGGGGCTCCTTGACTATGGCTACACCTTC. It translates to CSVGDRGLLDYGYTF.

The rearrangement joins TRBV19 to TRBJ1-2; D is possibly TRBD1 (6 bases). The V end was cut by 3 bases, the J end by 4 bases, with 12 bases between. Germline-derived CDR1 and CDR2 are LNHDA and SQIVND (reference sequence). This CDR3 has 14 amino acids. For the CDR3, the DNA is TGTGCCAGTAGTATTCCGATGGGGGCCTATGGCTACACCTTC. As protein: CASSIPMGAYGYTF.

The genes are TRBV7-2 and TRBJ2-5; D not certain. The CDR3 is made up of 11 amino acids. V dropped 0 bases and J dropped 13 bases, with 9 bases sitting between them. The germline V gene has CDR1 SGHTA and CDR2 FQGNSA. Here the CDR3 DNA reads TGTGCCAGCAGCTTAGCGGACCTTCTGTACTTC. Protein: CASSLADLLYF. Using reference TRBV7-2 and TRBJ2-5 for the parts outside the CDR3, the full variable domain is GAGVSQSPSNKVTEKGKDVELRCDPISGHTALYWYRQSLGQGLEFLIYFQGNSAPDKSGLPSDRFSAERTGGSVSTLTIQRTQQEDSAVYLCASSLADLLYFGPGTRLLVL.

The chain couples TRBV15 to TRBJ2-3, with D uncertain. Germline lookup yields CDR1 LNHNV and CDR2 YYDKDF (reference sequence). V shed 5 bases and J shed 6 bases, with 9 bases lying between them. This CDR3 has 12 residues. The CDR3 region has the DNA TGTGCCACCAGCCACAAAGGGGATACGCAGTATTTT. Protein: CATSHKGDTQYF. Together with reference TRBV15 and TRBJ2-3, the CDR3 gives the full variable domain: DAMVIQNPRYQVTQFGKPVTLSCSQTLNHNVMYWYQQKSSQAPKLLFHYYDKDFNNEADTPDNFQSRRPNTSFCFLDIRSPGLGDTAMYLCATSHKGDTQYFGPGTRLTVL.

There are a few counts of this clonotype. The chain carries TRBV28 and TRBJ1-4; 8 bases fit TRBD1. From germline, CDR1 is MDHEN and CDR2 SYDVKM. The J segment lost 8 bases and the V segment lost 8 bases, leaving 13 bases of the junction unmatched. This CDR3 is 15 amino acids long. CDR3 DNA: TGTGCCAGCTCTACTCGACAGGGGAGAGGCGAAAAACTGTTTTTT. Encoded protein: CASSTRQGRGEKLFF. Full variable domain (remainder filled in from reference TRBV28 and TRBJ1-4): DVKVTQSSRYLVKRTGEKVFLECVQDMDHENMFWYRQDPGLGLRLIYFSYDVKMKEKGDIPEGYSVSREKKERFSLILESASTNQTSMYLCASSTRQGRGEKLFFGSGTQLSVL.

CDR3 in DNA: TGCGCCAGCAGCGGACCGGGCGAGCAGTACGTC. Its translation is CASSGPGEQYV. The chain employs TRBV23-1 and TRBJ2-7; D unclear. TRBV23-1 is flagged as an ORF with uncertain function. Trimming took off 6 bases at V and 6 bases at J, with 9 bases between the two ends. The CDR3 extends over 11 amino acids.

This clonotype was counted only a few times. This rearrangement joins TRBV4-3 to TRBJ2-5; D is unresolved. The V end was cut by 1 base, the J end by 3 bases, with 9 bases between. This CDR3 has 14 residues. Germline-derived CDR1 and CDR2 are LGHNA and YSLEER. The CDR3 loop is CASSQGVHEETQYF. CDR3 in DNA: TGCGCCAGCAGCCAAGGAGTACACGAAGAGACCCAGTACTTC.

This clonotype was found a few times. V gene TRBV6-5 combines with J gene TRBJ1-6; 9 bases map to TRBD1. V lost 2 bases and J lost 13; bases outside the gene matches: 6. Germline assignment: CDR1 MNHEY and CDR2 SVGAGI. The CDR3 sequence is 14 residues long. CDR3 sequence: CASSYPGQGFPLHF. In nucleotides, the CDR3 is TGTGCCAGCAGTTACCCGGGACAGGGCTTCCCCCTCCACTTT.

The table lists this clonotype with a few counts. This chain uses TRBV5-1 with TRBJ2-3; TRBD2 matches at 16 bases. The CDR3 contains 17 residues. Germline loops: CDR1 SGHRS, CDR2 YFSETQ. Trimming at V came to 3 bases and at J to 5 bases, leaving 6 bases not matched to a gene. The CDR3 protein is CASSSGTSGGAGDTQYF. The CDR3, as DNA: TGCGCCAGCAGCTCAGGGACTAGCGGGGGGGCCGGAGATACGCAGTATTTT.

This clonotype has more than one count but fewer than ten. The rearrangement links TRBV6-2 or TRBV6-3 to TRBJ2-7; D not resolved. Germline V gives CDR1 MNHEY, CDR2 SVGEGT. This CDR3 has 14 residues. Trimming left V 4 bases short and J 2 bases short, with 12 bases between. The CDR3 nucleotides read TGTGCCAGCAGTTCGGTGGGGAATGCCTACGAGCAGTACGTC. Protein product: CASSSVGNAYEQYV.

This clonotype was observed many times. The gene calls are TRBV12-3 or TRBV12-4 and TRBJ1-6, with no clear D. This CDR3 has 14 residues. Between the trimmed V and J ends, which lost 1 base and 7 bases, there was a span of 8 bases. DNA for the CDR3: TGTGCCAGCAGTTTAGGGGCCCTAAATTCACCCCTCCACTTT. This codes for CASSLGALNSPLHF.

This clonotype was recorded a few times. The CDR3 DNA follows: TGCAGTGCTAGAGACACCGACAGAAACTATGGCTACACCTTC. Translation gives CSARDTDRNYGYTF. The chain joins TRBV20-1 to TRBJ1-2; perhaps TRBD1 as D (5 bases). V was cut by 0 bases and J by 2 bases, with 10 bases left in between. Germline assignment: CDR1 DFQATT and CDR2 SNEGSKA (reference sequence). The CDR3 covers 14 residues.

This clonotype was recorded at least ten times. The chain carries TRBV5-6 and TRBJ2-3; 13 nucleotides match TRBD2. Per the germline V gene, CDR1 is SGHDT and CDR2 is YYEEEE. Germline trimming cut 3 bases from V and 5 bases from J; bases unmatched to any gene: 3. The CDR3 runs to 15 residues. The DNA of the CDR3 is TGTGCCAGCAGCTCCCGGACTAGCGGGGGAGATACGCAGTATTTT. The encoded protein is CASSSRTSGGDTQYF.

The chain recombines TRBV5-5 with TRBJ2-7; D is uncertain. The CDR3 runs 14 residues. Germline V gene sequence: CDR1 SGHKS, CDR2 YYEKEE (reference sequence). The germline V and J ends were trimmed by 0 bases and 1 base, with 8 bases remaining between them. The CDR3 coding sequence is TGTGCCAGCAGCTTGGCCGTGCAGTCCTACGAGCAGTACTTC. Residues: CASSLAVQSYEQYF.

The chain carries TRBV7-3 and TRBJ2-1, with D possibly being TRBD1 or TRBD2 (6 bases each). This CDR3 comprises 15 residues. CDR1 and CDR2 from the germline V gene are SGHTA and FQGTGA. V was shortened by 5 bases and J by 4 bases, with 15 bases between the two germline ends. CDR3: CASSPHRGPYNEQFF. The CDR3 DNA follows: TGTGCCAGCAGCCCACACCGGGGGCCTTACAATGAGCAGTTCTTC.

This clonotype was observed a few times. The CDR3 loop reads CASRRGPNEKLFF. The CDR3 DNA sequence: TGTGCCAGCAGGCGGGGCCCGAATGAAAAACTGTTTTTT. The chain employs TRBV2 and TRBJ1-4, with D possibly TRBD1 on 5 matching bases. Germline-derived CDR1 and CDR2 are SNHLY and FYNNEI. V lost 6 bases, J lost 5 bases, and 10 bases lay in between. The CDR3 loop spans 13 amino acids.

V is TRBV10-3 and J is TRBJ1-2; D possibly corresponds to TRBD1 (5 bases). V lost 0 bases, J lost 2 bases, and 7 bases lay in between. The CDR3 has 14 amino acids. The germline CDR1 and CDR2 sequences are ENHRY and SYGVKD. The CDR3 DNA sequence: TGTGCCATCAGTGAGTCGGCAGGGAACTATGGCTACACCTTC. Its translation: CAISESAGNYGYTF.

This clonotype was observed a few times. V usage is TRBV7-2 and J usage is TRBJ2-7; D is undetermined. Germline assignment: CDR1 SGHTA and CDR2 FQGNSA. The V and J ends lost 5 bases and 2 bases respectively, with 10 bases between them. The CDR3 length is 13 residues. For the CDR3, the DNA is TGTGCCAGCAGCCCTAGGTTCCCCTACGAGCAGTACTTC. Translating it yields CASSPRFPYEQYF.

The chain employs TRBV7-9 and TRBJ2-4; TRBD1 matches at 8 bases. The CDR3 has 14 amino acids. Looked up from germline, CDR1 is SEHNR and CDR2 is FQNEAQ (reference sequence). With 5 bases clipped from V and 9 bases from J, the junction kept 9 bases outside the gene matches. The CDR3 DNA sequence: TGTGCCAGCAGCCAATGGACAGGGTACGGCATTCAGTACTTC. Its translation: CASSQWTGYGIQYF.

This clonotype has more than one count but fewer than ten. The genes are TRBV5-4 and TRBJ1-1, with 8 bases matching TRBD1. The CDR3 loop spans 14 amino acids. Trimming cost V 3 bases and J 5 bases; bases outside gene matches: 6. The V gene's germline CDR1 is SGHNT and CDR2 YYREEE (reference sequence). The CDR3 DNA sequence: TGTGCCAGCAGCTCAGGACAGGGCGGGACTGAAGCTTTCTTT. Translating it yields CASSSGQGGTEAFF.

This chain links TRBV4-1 with TRBJ2-3, with 13 positions matching TRBD2. CDR3 size: 17 residues. Looked up from germline, CDR1 is MGHRA and CDR2 is YSYEKL. After removal of 6 bases from V and 0 bases from J, the junction contained 6 bases not matched to a gene. CDR3 DNA: TGCGCCAGCAGAACTAGCGGGGGGGCCGGGAGCACAGATACGCAGTATTTT. Its protein product is CASRTSGGAGSTDTQYF.

This clonotype was found a few times. The chain recombines TRBV6-5 with TRBJ1-2; 8 nucleotides match TRBD1. J was trimmed by 1 base and V by 4 bases; bases with no gene match: 11. The V gene's germline CDR1 is MNHEY and CDR2 SVGAGI. The CDR3 covers 17 residues. CDR3 residues: CASSFRTGSVVNYGYTF. As DNA, the CDR3 is TGTGCCAGCAGTTTTAGGACAGGGAGTGTGGTTAACTATGGCTACACCTTC.